This entry lists 21 T cell receptor beta chains sequenced from one sample in a study of Graves' ophthalmopathy and Graves' hyperthyroidism. Amplification targeted the TCR beta CDR3 regions, with RNA transcripts as the source material. The authors performed first-round RT-PCR with HTBI primers and then a second-round multiplex PCR. TCRdb re-called the multiplex PCR reads through MiXCR, storing one row per CDR3 protein. The repertoire has 450,000 or so distinct CDR3 sequences, around 15% of them found once; the top ten carry about 9.4%. Specimen: blood. The receptors come from a woman aged 25 to 39 with Graves' ophthalmopathy.

This clonotype has ten or more counts. The rearrangement uses TRBV6-1 and TRBJ1-6; unclear D gene. With 6 bases removed from V and 14 bases from J, the gap between germline ends came to 17 bases. The germline V gene encodes CDR1 MNHNS and CDR2 SASEGT. The CDR3 spans 13 residues. As DNA, the CDR3 is TGTGCCAGCAGCGCCCTCAGCCCTGGATCCCTCCACTTT. Translated, it gives CASSALSPGSLHF.

This clonotype appeared many times. This sequence joins TRBV6-2 or TRBV6-3 and TRBJ2-7; the D gene could be TRBD1 or TRBD2 (5 bases each). The germline gives CDR1 MNHEY, CDR2 SVGEGT. Trimming took off 10 bases at V and 0 bases at J, with 13 bases between the two ends. This CDR3 is 13 amino acids long. This CDR3 reads CAILGTNSYEQYF. The CDR3 DNA sequence: TGTGCCATCCTCGGGACGAACTCCTACGAGCAGTACTTC.

This clonotype was observed at least ten times. The V call is TRBV29-1, the J call TRBJ1-1; no definite D call. V was trimmed by 6 bases and J by 4 bases, leaving 15 bases between them. Germline V gene sequence: CDR1 SQVTM, CDR2 ANQGSEA. The CDR3 totals 13 residues. The CDR3 sequence is CSVRRTESTEAFF. For the CDR3, the DNA is TGCAGCGTGAGAAGGACGGAATCCACTGAAGCTTTCTTT.

On this clonotype itself: This could be a read error, since a much larger clone is one nucleotide away. J is TRBJ2-7 and V is TRBV12-3 or TRBV12-4; the D call may be TRBD1 or TRBD2 (5 bases each). The CDR3 has 14 residues. The CDR3 nucleotides are TGTTCCAGCAAAACAGGACTCGGACGCTACGAGCAGTACTTC. It is translated as CSSKTGLGRYEQYF.

This clonotype was counted only a few times. The chain joins TRBV13 to TRBJ2-4; 7 bases line up with TRBD2. Germline values: CDR1 PRHDT, CDR2 FYEKMQ (reference sequence). The ends lost 3 bases at V and 6 bases at J; junction bases unmatched: 8. CDR3 length: 15 residues. The chain's CDR3 is CASSFGGLKGNIQYF. The CDR3 DNA follows: TGTGCCAGCAGCTTCGGGGGACTAAAGGGAAACATTCAGTACTTC.

This clonotype has at least ten counts. This chain's CDR3 is CASTGYEQYF. In DNA form, the CDR3 reads TGTGCCAGCACGGGGTACGAGCAGTACTTC. The chain links TRBV2 to TRBJ2-7, with D tentatively TRBD2 (5 bases). The CDR3 loop spans 10 amino acids. Germline V gene data show CDR1 as SNHLY and CDR2 as FYNNEI. V was cut by 7 bases and J by 4 bases, with 5 bases left in between.

The table lists this clonotype with a few counts. This sequence joins TRBV5-4 and TRBJ2-5, with 7 bases lining up with TRBD1. The CDR3 length is 13 residues. Germline CDR1 and CDR2: SGHNT and YYREEE (reference sequence). J lost 5 bases, V lost 6 bases, and 7 bases had no gene match. The CDR3 here is CASTPQGRETQYF. DNA of the CDR3: TGTGCCAGCACCCCACAGGGGCGGGAGACCCAGTACTTC.

This clonotype was recorded many times. The rearrangement joins TRBV20-1 to TRBJ2-7; D remains unclear. Germline CDR1 and CDR2: DFQATT and SNEGSKA (reference sequence). The CDR3 is 10 residues long. Trimming stripped 5 bases from V and 8 bases from J, with 10 bases between. CDR3 protein: CSAGLGKQYF. CDR3 nucleotide sequence: TGCAGTGCTGGCCTGGGGAAGCAGTACTTC.

This clonotype was recorded many times. The chain is built from TRBV15 and TRBJ1-1; 8 bases are shared with TRBD1. Trimming removed 3 bases from V and 4 bases from J; junction bases left unmatched: 4. The CDR3 is 14 residues long. Germline CDR1 and CDR2: LNHNV and YYDKDF (reference sequence). The CDR3 sequence is CATSRGQEGTEAFF. CDR3 nucleotide sequence: TGTGCCACCAGCAGGGGACAGGAAGGCACTGAAGCTTTCTTT.

This clonotype was observed many times. The chain uses TRBV28 and TRBJ2-2; TRBD1 matches 7 bases. Germline CDR1 and CDR2: MDHEN and SYDVKM. V was pared by 4 bases and J by 6 bases, with 14 bases of the junction left unmatched. The CDR3 is made up of 17 amino acids. CDR3 in amino acids: CASSSDTGVNRPGELFF. CDR3 DNA: TGTGCCAGCAGTTCGGACACAGGGGTGAATCGTCCCGGGGAGCTGTTTTTT.

This clonotype was observed at least ten times. V usage is TRBV11-2 and J usage is TRBJ2-7; 11 positions agree with TRBD1. Germline loops: CDR1 SGHAT, CDR2 FQNNGV. The CDR3 is made up of 16 amino acids. Trimming cost V 5 bases and J 4 bases; bases outside gene matches: 10. The CDR3 sequence: CASSPRTGGIIYEQYF. CDR3 DNA: TGTGCCAGCAGCCCACGGACAGGGGGCATTATATACGAGCAGTACTTC.

This clonotype was detected many times. The rearrangement links TRBV19 to TRBJ1-5, with D hard to call. Germline-derived CDR1 and CDR2 are LNHDA and SQIVND (reference sequence). Trimming left V 5 bases short and J 4 bases short, with 12 bases between. The CDR3 consists of 14 residues. This CDR3 is CASSRGQRNQPQHF. The CDR3 DNA is TGTGCCAGTAGTCGAGGGCAGAGAAATCAGCCCCAGCATTTT.

This clonotype was seen at least ten times. This rearrangement joins TRBV11-2 to TRBJ2-6; a possible D gene is TRBD1 (6 bases). Germline V gives CDR1 SGHAT, CDR2 FQNNGV. The CDR3 covers 16 residues. Trimming took 5 bases from V and 3 from J, leaving 14 bases between them. In nucleotides, the CDR3 is TGTGCCAGCAGCCCCCAGGGGAGCGGTGGGGCCAACGTCCTGACTTTC. Encoded protein: CASSPQGSGGANVLTF.

This clonotype showed up many times. The gene calls are TRBV6-5 and TRBJ1-2; tentative D call: TRBD1 (6 bases). This CDR3 has 14 amino acids. V lost 5 bases, J lost 5 bases, and 15 bases lay in between. Germline CDR1 and CDR2: MNHEY and SVGAGI. The CDR3 DNA is TGTGCCAGCAGTCCTGACAGGTCAATTTATGGCTACACCTTC. Its protein is CASSPDRSIYGYTF.

In this sample, this clonotype turned up many times. The chain is built from TRBV28 and TRBJ1-5, with no clear D. The germline V gene has CDR1 MDHEN and CDR2 SYDVKM. Trimming took 4 bases from V and 4 from J, leaving 14 bases between them. This CDR3 region has 15 residues. This CDR3 is CASSSGSFLNQPQHF. CDR3 coding DNA: TGTGCCAGCAGTTCGGGGTCCTTCCTTAATCAGCCCCAGCATTTT. Filled out from reference TRBV28 and TRBJ1-5, the complete variable domain reads DVKVTQSSRYLVKRTGEKVFLECVQDMDHENMFWYRQDPGLGLRLIYFSYDVKMKEKGDIPEGYSVSREKKERFSLILESASTNQTSMYLCASSSGSFLNQPQHFGDGTRLSIL.

This clonotype showed up many times. V is TRBV19 and J is TRBJ2-4; 8 bases agree with TRBD2. Germline CDR1 reads LNHDA; CDR2 reads SQIVND (reference sequence). J lost 5 bases, V lost 3 bases, and 6 bases had no gene match. This CDR3 comprises 15 residues. The CDR3 loop reads CASSIPGGSQNIQYF. CDR3 DNA sequence: TGTGCCAGTAGTATCCCGGGAGGGAGCCAAAACATTCAGTACTTC.

This clonotype was detected ten times or more. The gene calls are TRBV6-4 and TRBJ1-2; TRBD1 might be the D (6 bases). This CDR3 is built from 16 residues. The V gene's germline CDR1 is MRHNA and CDR2 SNTAGT. The germline V and J ends were trimmed by 8 bases and 0 bases, with 19 bases remaining between them. The CDR3: CASVVNQGSANYGYTF. CDR3 coding DNA: TGTGCCAGCGTTGTCAACCAGGGGTCAGCTAACTATGGCTACACCTTC.

This clonotype occurred a few times. The chain employs TRBV5-4 and TRBJ1-1, with D hard to call. The CDR3 is 13 residues long. Trimming removed 1 base from V and 6 bases from J, with 10 bases in between. Germline CDR1 and CDR2: SGHNT and YYREEE (reference sequence). CDR3 amino acids: CASSLTSRAEAFF. In DNA, the CDR3 is TGTGCCAGCAGCTTGACGTCCCGAGCTGAAGCTTTCTTT.

This clonotype was counted many times. The V and J genes are TRBV28 and TRBJ1-1; D is unresolved. Trimming pared 8 bases from V and 0 bases from J, leaving 7 bases between. The CDR3 totals 12 residues. Per the germline V gene, CDR1 is MDHEN and CDR2 is SYDVKM. This CDR3 reads CASGEMNTEAFF. As DNA, the CDR3 is TGTGCCAGCGGGGAAATGAACACTGAAGCTTTCTTT. Using reference TRBV28 and TRBJ1-1 for the parts outside the CDR3, the full variable domain is DVKVTQSSRYLVKRTGEKVFLECVQDMDHENMFWYRQDPGLGLRLIYFSYDVKMKEKGDIPEGYSVSREKKERFSLILESASTNQTSMYLCASGEMNTEAFFGQGTRLTVV.

The sample holds many counts of this clonotype. The V and J genes are TRBV28 and TRBJ1-1; 7 bases agree with TRBD1. The length of the CDR3 is 14 residues. Trimming at V came to 5 bases and at J to 8 bases, leaving 11 bases not matched to a gene. CDR1 MDHEN and CDR2 SYDVKM come from the germline V gene. CDR3 loop: CASSDRALRVEAFF. CDR3 nucleotides: TGTGCCAGCAGTGACAGGGCTTTGAGGGTCGAAGCTTTCTTT.

A note on this clonotype: This clone may be a read error of a much larger clone one base away. The rearrangement uses TRBV7-7 and TRBJ2-7; possible D gene TRBD2, 6 bases. Germline CDR1 and CDR2: SSHAT and FNYEAQ (reference sequence). The CDR3 has 13 residues. The CDR3 sequence: CPSSRREMGEQYF. The CDR3 DNA follows: TGTCCTAGCAGCCGCCGGGAGATGGGGGAGCAGTACTTC.